This entry lists 3 T cell receptor beta chains sequenced from one sample in a study of T cells after yellow fever vaccination. TCRdb passed the 5' RACE reads through MiXCR, listing each CDR3 protein once. The profile shows more than 450,000 distinct CDR3 sequences, just over 20% of them singletons. This specimen was PBMCs, taken approximately 20 days after the first yellow fever vaccination. The receptors here all came from a man aged 18 to 29 who received the YFV17D yellow fever vaccine.

J is TRBJ1-1 and V is TRBV7-2; tentative D call: TRBD1 (6 bases). The V gene lost 5 bases and the J gene lost 4 bases, with 20 bases spanning the gap. This CDR3 has 16 residues. Germline V gives CDR1 SGHTA, CDR2 FQGNSA. The CDR3 sequence is CASSNHAGGQGTEAFF. The CDR3, as DNA: TGTGCCAGCAGCAACCATGCGGGGGGGCAAGGCACTGAAGCTTTCTTT.

This chain uses TRBV25-1 with TRBJ1-1, with D uncertain. This CDR3 is built from 14 residues. V was trimmed by 0 bases and J by 4 bases, leaving 9 bases between them. Germline V gene data show CDR1 as MGHDK and CDR2 as SYGVNS. The CDR3 coding sequence is TGTGCCAGCAGTGAATATGCAGCGACCACTGAAGCTTTCTTT. Its translation: CASSEYAATTEAFF. Together with reference TRBV25-1 and TRBJ1-1, the CDR3 gives the full variable domain: EADIYQTPRYLVIGTGKKITLECSQTMGHDKMYWYQQDPGMELHLIHYSYGVNSTEKGDLSSESTVSRIRTEHFPLTLESARPSHTSQYLCASSEYAATTEAFFGQGTRLTVV.

In this sample, this clonotype turned up a few times. The genes are TRBV6-2 or TRBV6-3 and TRBJ1-5; tentative D call: TRBD1 (6 bases). CDR1 MNHEY and CDR2 SVGEGT come from the germline V gene. The V end lost 6 bases, the J end lost 1 base, and 10 bases lay between the germline ends. The CDR3 is made up of 14 amino acids. The CDR3 loop reads CASRRRGSNQPQHF. The CDR3 bases are TGTGCCAGCAGACGCAGGGGAAGCAATCAGCCCCAGCATTTT.